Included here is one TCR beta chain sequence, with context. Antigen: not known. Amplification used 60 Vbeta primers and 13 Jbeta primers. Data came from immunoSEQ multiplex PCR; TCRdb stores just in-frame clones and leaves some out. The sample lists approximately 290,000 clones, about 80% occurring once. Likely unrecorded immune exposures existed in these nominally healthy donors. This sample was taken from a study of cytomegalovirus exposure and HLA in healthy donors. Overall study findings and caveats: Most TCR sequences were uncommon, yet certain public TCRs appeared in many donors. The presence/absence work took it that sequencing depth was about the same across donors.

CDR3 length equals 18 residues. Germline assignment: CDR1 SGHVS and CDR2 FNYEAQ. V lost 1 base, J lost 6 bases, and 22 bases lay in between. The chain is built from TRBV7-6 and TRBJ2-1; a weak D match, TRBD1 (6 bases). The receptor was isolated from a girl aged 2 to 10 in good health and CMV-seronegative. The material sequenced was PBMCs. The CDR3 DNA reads TGTGCCAGCAGCTTAGTGATCGTATCTGCAGGGGTCACCAATGAGCAGTTCTTC. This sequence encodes CASSLVIVSAGVTNEQFF. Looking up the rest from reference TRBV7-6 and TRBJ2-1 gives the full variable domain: GAGVSQSPRYKVTKRGQDVALRCDPISGHVSLYWYRQALGQGPEFLTYFNYEAQQDKSGLPNDRFSAERPEGSISTLTIQRTEQRDSAMYRCASSLVIVSAGVTNEQFFGPGTRLTVL.